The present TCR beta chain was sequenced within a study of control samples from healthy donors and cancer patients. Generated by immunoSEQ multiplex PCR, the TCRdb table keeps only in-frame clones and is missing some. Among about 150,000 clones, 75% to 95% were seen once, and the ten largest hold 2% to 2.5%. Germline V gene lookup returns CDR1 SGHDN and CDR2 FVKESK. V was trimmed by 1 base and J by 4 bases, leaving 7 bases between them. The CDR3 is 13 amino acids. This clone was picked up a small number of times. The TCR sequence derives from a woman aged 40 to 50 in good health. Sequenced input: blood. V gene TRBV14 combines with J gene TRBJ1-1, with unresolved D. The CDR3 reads CASSQGGSTEAFF. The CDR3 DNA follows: TGTGCCAGCAGCCAAGGGGGTTCCACTGAAGCTTTCTTT.